This record covers a single TCR beta chain. Its specificity is unknown. Then a second PCR, running roughly 7 to 11 cycles, was carried out with a sample-barcoded 5' primer and a J-beta primer mix. Researchers report that each sample yielded at least 2.5 million CDR3-containing paired-end reads. TCRdb called the 5' RACE reads again in MiXCR, with one record for every CDR3 protein. The repertoire holds over a million distinct CDR3 sequences, with 40% to 55% as singletons. The data were taken from a study of blood T cells in healthy people across ages. Study outcomes and limitations: Aged donors had fewer naive CD4+ cells and lower diversity than long-lived donors. Unsorted PBMC input precluded a conclusive naive versus antigen-experienced comparison.

The sequence derives from an older woman in good health. Material: blood.

The CDR3 loop is CATRYYGYTF. As DNA, the CDR3 is TGTGCCACCCGGTACTATGGCTACACCTTC. The chain recombines TRBV2 with TRBJ1-2; D gene ambiguous. This CDR3 contains 10 residues. CDR1 and CDR2 from the germline V gene are SNHLY and FYNNEI. Trimming removed 10 bases at V and 3 bases at J, with 6 bases between. The full variable domain, rest sourced from reference TRBV2 and TRBJ1-2, is EPEVTQTPSHQVTQMGQEVILRCVPISNHLYFYWYRQILGQKVEFLVSFYNNEISEKSEIFDDQFSVERPDGSNFTLKIRSTKLEDSAMYFCATRYYGYTFGSGTRLTVV.